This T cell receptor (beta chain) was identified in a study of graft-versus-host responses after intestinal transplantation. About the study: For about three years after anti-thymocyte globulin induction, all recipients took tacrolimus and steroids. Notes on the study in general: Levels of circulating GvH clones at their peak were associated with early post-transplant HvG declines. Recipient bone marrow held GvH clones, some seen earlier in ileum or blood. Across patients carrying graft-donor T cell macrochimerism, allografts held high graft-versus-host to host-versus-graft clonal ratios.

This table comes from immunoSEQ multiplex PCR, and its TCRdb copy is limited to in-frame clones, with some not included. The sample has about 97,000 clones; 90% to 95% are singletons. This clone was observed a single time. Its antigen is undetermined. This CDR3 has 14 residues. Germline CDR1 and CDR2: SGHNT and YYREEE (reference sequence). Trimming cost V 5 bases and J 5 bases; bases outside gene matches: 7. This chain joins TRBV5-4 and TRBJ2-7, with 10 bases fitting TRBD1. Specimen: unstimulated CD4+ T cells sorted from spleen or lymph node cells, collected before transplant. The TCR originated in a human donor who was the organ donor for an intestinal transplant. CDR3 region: CASSWGQGRNEQYF. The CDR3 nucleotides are TGTGCCAGCAGTTGGGGACAGGGGAGGAACGAGCAGTACTTC.